This entry concerns a single T cell receptor (beta chain). The sample comes from a study of blood T cell repertoires in COVID-19. About the research overall: Donors in the United States, Italy and Spain gave samples during acute or convalescent COVID-19.

Germline assignment: CDR1 MDHEN and CDR2 SYDVKM. The CDR3 spans 13 residues. J was trimmed by 3 bases and V by 7 bases; bases with no gene match: 5. Generated by immunoSEQ multiplex PCR, the TCRdb table keeps only in-frame clones and is missing some. The sample contains tens of thousands of clones, approximately 86% of which appear only once. The source of this sequence is a human donor with active COVID-19. The donor label of this sample is uncertain. Sequences were obtained from peripheral blood. This chain connects TRBV28 to TRBJ1-2; 7 bases are shared with TRBD1. CDR3 loop: CASTLQGYYGYTF. CDR3 sequence (DNA): TGTGCCAGCACCCTACAGGGGTACTATGGCTACACCTTC.